Listed here are 15 T cell receptor beta chains from one sample, sequenced in a study of cytomegalovirus exposure and HLA in healthy donors. A multiplex PCR was run with 60 Vbeta primers and 13 Jbeta primers. The protocol was immunoSEQ multiplex PCR, while the TCRdb copy is restricted to in-frame clones and leaves out a portion. The table records some 150,000 clones, 60% to 80% of them present only once. What was sequenced was PBMCs. The receptors were sampled from a male donor in good health and CMV-seronegative.

This clone has only a few counts. V gene TRBV4-1 combines with J gene TRBJ1-1; 11 positions agree with TRBD1. The germline CDR1 and CDR2 sequences are MGHRA and YSYEKL. The trim removed 4 bases at V and 7 bases at J, leaving 5 bases unmatched. The CDR3 has 14 residues. This CDR3 is CASSLRDRGDEAFF. The DNA for the CDR3 is TGCGCCAGCAGCCTCCGGGACAGGGGGGATGAAGCTTTCTTT.

The V call is TRBV7-9, the J call TRBJ2-1, with D unclear. Per germline, CDR1 SEHNR and CDR2 FQNEAQ (reference sequence). The V end was cut by 2 bases, the J end by 8 bases, with 4 bases between. The CDR3 is made up of 11 amino acids. CDR3 sequence: CASSLIYEQFF. The CDR3 DNA reads as TGTGCCAGCAGCTTAATCTATGAGCAGTTCTTC.

The gene calls are TRBV6-1 and TRBJ1-4; 7 positions agree with TRBD1. Germline V lookup: CDR1 MNHNS, CDR2 SASEGT. The CDR3 is 15 residues long. Losses at the gene ends were 4 bases for V and 0 bases for J; bases not matched to a gene: 2. CDR3: CASSVGQATNEKLFF. In nucleotides, the CDR3 is TGTGCCAGCAGTGTCGGACAGGCAACTAATGAAAAACTGTTTTTT.

The genes are TRBV20-1 and TRBJ2-7, with D maybe TRBD2 (6 bases). Trimming removed 6 bases at V and 5 bases at J, with 11 bases between. Germline CDR1 reads DFQATT; CDR2 reads SNEGSKA (reference sequence). The CDR3 has 11 residues. As DNA, the CDR3 is TGCAGTGCGGCGACTAGTGACGAGCAGTACTTC. It translates to CSAATSDEQYF.

The chain uses TRBV11-3 and TRBJ2-5, with D possibly being TRBD2 (7 bases). The CDR3 extends over 15 amino acids. Trimming pared 0 bases from V and 5 bases from J, leaving 13 bases between. Germline V gene sequence: CDR1 SGHNT, CDR2 YENEEA. The CDR3 sequence is CASSLDGTGGETQYF. The CDR3 nucleotides read TGTGCCAGCAGCTTAGATGGGACGGGGGGCGAGACCCAGTACTTC.

The chain links TRBV7-9 to TRBJ1-4, with D possibly matching TRBD1 (5 bases). The CDR3 has 14 residues. Germline-derived CDR1 and CDR2 are SEHNR and FQNEAQ (reference sequence). The V end was cut by 4 bases, the J end by 7 bases, with 13 bases between. The CDR3 reads CASSSQTGGEKLFF. CDR3 DNA: TGTGCCAGCAGCTCACAAACCGGGGGTGAAAAACTGTTTTTT.

J is TRBJ2-2 and V is TRBV4-1, with D possibly TRBD1 on 6 matching bases. Trimming took off 6 bases at V and 7 bases at J, with 12 bases between the two ends. The CDR3 length is 13 residues. Germline V CDR1 and CDR2: MGHRA, YSYEKL. The CDR3 is CASSAGTYGELFF. The CDR3 DNA is TGCGCCAGCAGTGCCGGGACATACGGGGAGCTGTTTTTT.

The chain links TRBV21-1 to TRBJ2-7; TRBD1 is the table's D call and was not checked against the DNA. TRBV21-1 has pseudogene status. This CDR3 is built from 15 residues. CDR3 nucleotide sequence: TGTGCCAGCAGCAATTTGGGACAGGGTTCGAACGAGCAGTACTTC. Protein product: CASSNLGQGSNEQYF.

The V gene is TRBV30, the J gene TRBJ1-1, with 9 bases that match TRBD1. V was pared by 1 base and J by 4 bases, with 4 bases of the junction left unmatched. Germline CDR1 GTSNPN, CDR2 SVGIG (reference sequence). The CDR3 consists of 14 residues. The CDR3 loop reads CAWSGRQGGTEAFF. CDR3 coding DNA: TGTGCCTGGAGTGGAAGACAGGGGGGCACTGAAGCTTTCTTT.

The chain is built from TRBV16 and TRBJ2-7; perhaps TRBD2 as D (5 bases). The CDR3 runs to 14 residues. V was pared by 2 bases and J by 4 bases, with 12 bases between. Germline CDR1 and CDR2: KGHSY and FQNENV. The CDR3 nucleotides read TGTGCCAGCAGCCAAAGGGCCGAGCGGTACGAGCAGTACTTC. It is translated as CASSQRAERYEQYF.

J is TRBJ2-5 and V is TRBV23-1; 11 positions match TRBD2. TRBV23-1 is filed as an ORF, its function uncertain. The CDR3 has 13 amino acids. Unmatched junction bases numbered 6, after V lost 10 bases and J lost 5 bases. The CDR3 DNA is TGCGCCACTACCGGGACTAGCGGTGAGACCCAGTACTTC. Residues: CATTGTSGETQYF.

This clone has only a few counts. The chain combines TRBV4-3 with TRBJ2-6; TRBD1 matches at 7 bases. CDR3 length: 16 residues. CDR1 and CDR2 (germline): LGHNA, YSLEER. V shed 0 bases, J shed 4 bases, and the junction held 3 bases outside the gene matches. The CDR3 loop reads CASSQDRGQGANVLTF. The CDR3 DNA is TGCGCCAGCAGCCAAGATAGGGGGCAGGGGGCCAACGTCCTGACTTTC.

The chain couples TRBV6-5 to TRBJ2-3, with D hard to call. The CDR3 is 15 residues long. V gave up 0 bases and J gave up 0 bases, with 7 bases separating them. Germline V CDR1 and CDR2: MNHEY, SVGAGI. The CDR3 is CASSYSFSSTDTQYF. CDR3 coding DNA: TGTGCCAGCAGTTACTCGTTTTCTAGCACAGATACGCAGTATTTT.

This chain links TRBV27 with TRBJ1-1; 9 bases line up with TRBD1. Germline V gene lookup returns CDR1 MNHEY and CDR2 SMNVEV (reference sequence). The CDR3 is made up of 20 amino acids. The V segment lost 5 bases and the J segment 6 bases; nucleotides outside the gene matches: 25. CDR3 in DNA: TGTGCCAGCAGTCCCGAACCAAAACAGTGGGGACAGGGAAATGCAGCTGAAGCTTTCTTT. This codes for CASSPEPKQWGQGNAAEAFF.

Of note for this clone: At one end the junction does not follow the germline gene, possibly because of a read error. The V and J genes are TRBV25-1 and TRBJ1-1; no firm D call. Per germline, CDR1 MGHDK and CDR2 SYGVNS. The CDR3 consists of 18 residues. DNA of the CDR3: TGTGCCAGCAGTGGACCAAGGACGGCCAAGACTATGAACACTGAAGCTCTCTTT. Translating gives CASSGPRTAKTMNTEALF.